These T cell receptor beta chains were read from a single sample in a study of cytomegalovirus exposure and HLA in healthy donors. Method: immunoSEQ multiplex PCR; TCRdb's copy keeps in-frame clones and lacks some. The sample yields roughly 110,000 clones, around three quarters seen once. The sample was PBMCs. The receptors were gathered from a woman in her 50s in good health and CMV-seropositive. CDR3s include the opening cysteine and the closing phenylalanine or tryptophan. The D gene is left open where the match is weak. Clone size, where shown, is once, few, many, or a class for clones that have expanded.

>TRBD2|TRBV5-1|.|TRBJ2-2
TGCGCCAGCAGCCCCCGGCGGGGGGTTCGGAACACCGGGGAGCTGTTTTTT
CASSPRRGVRNTGELFF
>.|TRBV5-6|.|TRBJ1-1
TGTGCCAGCACCTACGCTCAGGGCTTCAGAAACACTGAAGCTTTCTTT
CASTYAQGFRNTEAFF
>TRBD1|TRBV18|once|TRBJ1-2
TGTGCCAGCTCACCCGCGAGGGACAGGAGGGGGATTGGCTACACCTTC
CASSPARDRRGIGYTF
>TRBD1|TRBV19|.|TRBJ2-1
TGTGCCAGTAGTATAAGAAACGGGGACAGGTTTTATGAGCAGTTCTTC
CASSIRNGDRFYEQFF
>.|TRBV9|.|TRBJ1-2
TGTGCCAGCAGCGTAGGTCAGGGCAACTATGGCTACACCTTC
CASSVGQGNYGYTF
>.|TRBV18|.|TRBJ2-1
TGTGCCAGCTCGCCCTCCGGGGATGAGCAGTTCTTC
CASSPSGDEQFF
>.|TRBV5-6|.|TRBJ2-7
TGTGCCAGCAGTTATACCTACGAGCAGTACTTC
CASSYTYEQYF
>.|TRBV2|.|TRBJ2-7
TGTGCCAGCAAGGCAGGGTTAAGCTCCTACGAGCAGTACTTC
CASKAGLSSYEQYF
>TRBD1|TRBV12-5|once|TRBJ1-2
TGTGCTAGTCGCCAAGACGGGACAGGCCCTGGAGGCTACACCTTC
CASRQDGTGPGGYTF
>.|TRBV7-9|.|TRBJ1-3
TGTTCCAGCAGCCCCACCGAGGCAGGGGAGGGAGAAAACACCATATATTTT
CSSSPTEAGEGENTIYF
>.|TRBV27|.|TRBJ2-2
TGTGCCAGCAGCTTCATGGGGAGCACCGGGGAGCTGTTTTTT
CASSFMGSTGELFF
>.|TRBV9|.|TRBJ2-6
TGTGCCAGCAGCGCCCTCCTCGGGTACCCTGGGGCCAACGTCCTGACTTTC
CASSALLGYPGANVLTF
>TRBD2|TRBV5-1|.|TRBJ2-1
TGCGCCAGCAGCTTGTCTGGTAGCGGGGGGGCTCTGGATAATGAGCAGTTCTTC
CASSLSGSGGALDNEQFF
>TRBD1|TRBV11-2|.|TRBJ2-1
TGTGCCAGCAGCCCTGGACAGGGGGCTTCTAATGAGCAGTTCTTC
CASSPGQGASNEQFF
>.|TRBV28|few|TRBJ2-5
TGTGCCAGCAGTTTAGGGGGGGCAGAGACCCAGTACTTC
CASSLGGAETQYF
>TRBD1|TRBV30|.|TRBJ1-6
TGTGCCTGGAGTGTTAGGACAGGCAATAATTCACCCCTCCACTTT
CAWSVRTGNNSPLHF
>.|TRBV6-1|.|TRBJ2-7
TGTGCCAGCAGGGGAGAGTCGGCCTACGAGCAGTACTTC
CASRGESAYEQYF
>TRBD1|TRBV7-9|.|TRBJ1-2
TGTGCCAGCAGCTTGGGACAGGGGGCGGCCGGCGGCTACACCTTC
CASSLGQGAAGGYTF
>TRBD2|TRBV18|.|TRBJ2-3
TGTGCCAGCTCACGATACCTACTTGGACTAGCGGGGGGCCTAAGCAGCACAGATACGCAGTATTTT
CASSRYLLGLAGGLSSTDTQYF
>TRBD1|TRBV30|few|TRBJ2-7
TGTGCCTGGAGCACCGGGACAGGATCCTACGAGCAGTACTTC
CAWSTGTGSYEQYF
>.|TRBV7-3|few|TRBJ1-1
TGTGCCAGCAGCTTTGGGGCGGACACTGAAGCTTTCTTT
CASSFGADTEAFF
>.|TRBV4-3|.|TRBJ2-7
TGCGCCAGCAGCCATGAACTTCCCATTCACCGCGGGGACTCCTACGAGCAGTACTTC
CASSHELPIHRGDSYEQYF
>TRBD1|TRBV6-5|.|TRBJ2-7
TGTGCCAGCAGTAAGGGACAGGGGAAGCACTACGAGCAGTACTTC
CASSKGQGKHYEQYF
>.|TRBV19|.|TRBJ1-1
TGTGCCAGTAGTACCGTCCCTGGGCTTACTGAAGCTTTCTTT
CASSTVPGLTEAFF
>.|TRBV18|.|TRBJ1-1
TGTGCCAGCGCAGGACAGAACACTGAAGCTTTCTTT
CASAGQNTEAFF
>.|TRBV7-6|.|TRBJ1-4
TGTGCCAGCAGCTTAGTTTTCCCGGACCCGACAGAACCTAATGAAAAACTGTTTTTT
CASSLVFPDPTEPNEKLFF
>TRBD2|TRBV10-3|.|TRBJ2-2
TGTGCCATCAGTGCCCGGACTAGCGGGGGGGCCGGGGAGCTGTTTTTT
CAISARTSGGAGELFF
>.|TRBV18|once|TRBJ2-2
TGTGCCAGCTCACCAACCTCTCGGTTCGGCACCGGGGAGCTGTTTTTT
CASSPTSRFGTGELFF
>.|TRBV30|.|TRBJ2-1
TGTGCCTGGAGTGTACTCGCCGGGGAGACCCAGTTCTTC
CAWSVLAGETQFF
>TRBD1|TRBV29-1|.|TRBJ2-2
TGCAGCGTCAAAGAGGGGGCGCTGAACACCGGGGAGCTGTTTTTT
CSVKEGALNTGELFF
>TRBD1|TRBV2|.|TRBJ2-3
TGTGCCAGCAGTGGCCGGCAGGGGGGCACAGATACGCAGTATTTT
CASSGRQGGTDTQYF